This TCR beta chain originates from a study of shared clonotypes between healthy human individuals. Study-wide results and limits: On the whole, naive subsets had larger estimated richness than memory subsets had.

This CDR3 contains 14 residues. V shed 1 base and J shed 4 bases, with 10 bases lying between them. Looked up from germline, CDR1 is MGHDK and CDR2 is SYGVNS. In regard to this clone: Its antigen is unidentified.

For sorted subsets, 150 to 200 ng DNA per replicate equaled roughly 29,000 T cell genomes. Repertoires were generated with immunoSEQ multiplex PCR, while TCRdb's copy carries only in-frame clones and drops some. The sample has fewer than 2.5 million clones; more than 85% are singletons. The rearrangement uses TRBV25-1 and TRBJ1-1; D is unclear. The sequenced material came from naive CD4+ T cells from PBMCs. Subset of the sample: CD45RA+ positively selected. The TCR sequence derives from a man in his late teens or twenties in good health. Some clones in this sample may be carry-over from other donors' samples. In DNA form, the CDR3 reads TGTGCCAGCAGTGAATCCTACGGGGTCACTGAAGCTTTCTTT. Encoded protein: CASSESYGVTEAFF.